Listed below are T cell receptor beta chains from one sample, sequenced in a study of low-dose radiotherapy and immunotherapy resistance in tumors. MiXCR, applied by TCRdb to the reads, yields one record per CDR3 protein. The sample shows 85,000 to 100,000 distinct CDR3 sequences, 9% to 9.5% of them seen only once. The sequenced sample was PBMCs, obtained before treatment. Receptors were obtained from a male donor with prostate cancer. The CDR3 runs from the conserved cysteine through the conserved F or W. D genes are given only for firm matches. The size entry gives once, few, many, or a class for an expanded clone.

V gene: TRBV10-3
D gene: TRBD1
J gene: TRBJ2-2
clone size: many
CDR3 protein: CAIRTGTGGPGELFF
CDR3 DNA: TGTGCCATCAGGACCGGGACAGGGGGCCCCGGGGAGCTGTTTTTT

V gene: TRBV28
D gene: -
J gene: TRBJ1-2
clone size: many
CDR3 protein: CASSFIGALDYGYTF
CDR3 DNA: TGTGCCAGCAGTTTCATAGGGGCTCTGGACTATGGCTACACCTTC

V gene: TRBV7-9
D gene: TRBD1
J gene: TRBJ1-3
clone size: many
CDR3 protein: CASSSRGQGPGNTIYF
CDR3 DNA: TGTGCCAGCAGCTCTAGGGGACAGGGACCTGGAAACACCATATATTTT

V gene: TRBV5-5
D gene: -
J gene: TRBJ2-2
clone size: many
CDR3 protein: CASSLGGGNTGELFF
CDR3 DNA: TGTGCCAGCAGCTTGGGAGGGGGGAACACCGGGGAGCTGTTTTTT

V gene: TRBV5-1
D gene: -
J gene: TRBJ2-2
clone size: many
CDR3 protein: CASSLPGGGTGELFF
CDR3 DNA: TGCGCCAGCAGCTTGCCCGGGGGCGGCACCGGGGAGCTGTTTTTT

V gene: TRBV5-1
D gene: TRBD1
J gene: TRBJ2-5
clone size: many
CDR3 protein: CASSLDHRGLATETQYF
CDR3 DNA: TGCGCCAGCAGCTTGGACCACAGGGGGCTTGCCACAGAGACCCAGTACTTC

V gene: TRBV4-1
D gene: TRBD1
J gene: TRBJ1-2
clone size: many
CDR3 protein: CASSQVGQGASNYGYTF
CDR3 DNA: TGCGCCAGCAGCCAAGTGGGACAGGGGGCGTCTAACTATGGCTACACCTTC

V gene: TRBV7-2
D gene: TRBD2
J gene: TRBJ2-3
clone size: many
CDR3 protein: CASRFGFSGSGQYF
CDR3 DNA: TGTGCCAGCAGATTCGGGTTTAGCGGGAGCGGGCAGTATTTT

V gene: TRBV3-1
D gene: TRBD2
J gene: TRBJ2-3
clone size: many
CDR3 protein: CAIGTSGSDTQYF
CDR3 DNA: TGTGCCATCGGGACTAGCGGGAGTGATACGCAGTATTTT

V gene: TRBV20-1
D gene: TRBD2
J gene: TRBJ2-1
clone size: many
CDR3 protein: CSTGLAGYEQFF
CDR3 DNA: TGCAGTACGGGACTAGCGGGATATGAGCAGTTCTTC

V gene: TRBV18
D gene: -
J gene: TRBJ2-1
clone size: many
CDR3 protein: CASSPLGRDNEQFF
CDR3 DNA: TGTGCCAGCTCACCACTAGGCAGAGACAATGAGCAGTTCTTC

V gene: TRBV29-1
D gene: -
J gene: TRBJ1-4
clone size: many
CDR3 protein: CSVEVPSGFVGKLFF
CDR3 DNA: TGCAGCGTTGAAGTTCCCTCCGGGTTCGTGGGAAAACTGTTTTTT

V gene: TRBV12-3/TRBV12-4
D gene: TRBD2
J gene: TRBJ2-7
clone size: few
CDR3 protein: CASSLAGTRTYEQYF
CDR3 DNA: TGTGCCAGCAGTTTAGCTGGGACTAGGACCTACGAGCAGTACTTC

V gene: TRBV9
D gene: -
J gene: TRBJ1-2
clone size: many
CDR3 protein: CASSVVHGPVNYGYTF
CDR3 DNA: TGTGCCAGCAGCGTAGTACACGGCCCAGTGAACTATGGCTACACCTTC